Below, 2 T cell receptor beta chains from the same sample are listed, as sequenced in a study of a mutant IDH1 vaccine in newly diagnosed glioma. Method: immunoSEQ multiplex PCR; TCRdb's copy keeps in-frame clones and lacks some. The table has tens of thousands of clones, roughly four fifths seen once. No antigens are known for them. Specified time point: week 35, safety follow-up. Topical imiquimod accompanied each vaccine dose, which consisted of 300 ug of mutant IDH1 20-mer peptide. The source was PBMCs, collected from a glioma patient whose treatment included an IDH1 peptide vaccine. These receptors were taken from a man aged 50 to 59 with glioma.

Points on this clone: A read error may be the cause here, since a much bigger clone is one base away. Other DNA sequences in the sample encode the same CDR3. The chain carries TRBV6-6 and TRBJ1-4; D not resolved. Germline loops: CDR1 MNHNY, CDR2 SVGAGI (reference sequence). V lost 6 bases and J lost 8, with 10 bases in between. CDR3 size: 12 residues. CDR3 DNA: TGTGCCAGCAGCCCCCTTGGAGAAAAACTGTTTTTT. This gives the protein CASSPLGEKLFF.

CDR3 in DNA: TGTGCCAGCAGCTTAAGAGGTGCAGGGTCGTTAGGGGAGCTGTTTTTT. Its protein is CASSLRGAGSLGELFF. This chain joins TRBV7-6 and TRBJ2-2, with D perhaps TRBD1 (5 bases). Germline V lookup: CDR1 SGHVS, CDR2 FNYEAQ. V lost 2 bases and J lost 8, with 18 bases in between. The CDR3 loop spans 16 amino acids. Filled out from reference TRBV7-6 and TRBJ2-2, the complete variable domain reads GAGVSQSPRYKVTKRGQDVALRCDPISGHVSLYWYRQALGQGPEFLTYFNYEAQQDKSGLPNDRFSAERPEGSISTLTIQRTEQRDSAMYRCASSLRGAGSLGELFFGEGSRLTVL.